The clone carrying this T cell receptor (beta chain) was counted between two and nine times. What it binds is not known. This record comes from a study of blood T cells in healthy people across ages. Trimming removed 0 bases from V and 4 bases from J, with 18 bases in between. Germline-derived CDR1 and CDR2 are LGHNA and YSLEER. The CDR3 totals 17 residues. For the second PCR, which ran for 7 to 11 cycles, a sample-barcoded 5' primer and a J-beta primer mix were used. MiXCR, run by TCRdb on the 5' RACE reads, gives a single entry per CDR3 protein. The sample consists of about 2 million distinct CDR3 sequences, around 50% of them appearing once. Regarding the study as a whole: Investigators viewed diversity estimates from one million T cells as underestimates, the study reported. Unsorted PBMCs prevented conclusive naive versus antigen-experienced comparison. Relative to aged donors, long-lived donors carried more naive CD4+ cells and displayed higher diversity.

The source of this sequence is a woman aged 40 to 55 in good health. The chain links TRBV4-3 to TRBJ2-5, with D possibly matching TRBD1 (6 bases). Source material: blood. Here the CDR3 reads CASSQDSAGAFRETQYF. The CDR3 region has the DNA TGCGCCAGCAGCCAAGATTCCGCAGGGGCCTTCAGAGAGACCCAGTACTTC.